The 10 T cell receptor beta chains presented below share a single source sample, sequenced in a study of regulatory T cells in long-lasting Graves disease. Arm-PCR with iRepertoire HTBI primers amplified the CDR3 regions for these TCR beta libraries. Each CDR3 protein is one row after TCRdb ran MiXCR on the multiplex PCR reads. The table shows about 540,000 distinct CDR3 sequences, with about 13% occurring only once. Time point in this sample: newly diagnosed GD, antithyroid drugs for less than 3 months. Construction of the TCR library relied on RNA isolated from PBMCs. The sample was also reused in another study, on T cells in Graves' hyperthyroidism and ophthalmopathy.

The source was peripheral blood mononuclear cells (PBMCs), collected at new diagnosis, from a patient treated with antithyroid drugs. The origin of the receptors is a man in his thirties or forties with Graves disease.

On this clonotype itself: A far larger clone is only one base removed, so a read error is likely. The chain employs TRBV6-2 or TRBV6-3 and TRBJ2-7, with D possibly called TRBD1 or TRBD2 (5 bases each). CDR1 is MNHEY and CDR2 is SVGEGT in the germline V gene. V was shortened by 6 bases and J by 2 bases, with 20 bases between the two germline ends. The CDR3 loop spans 16 amino acids. CDR3 coding DNA: TGTGCCAGCAGCCCGGCCCGGGAAACAGGAACCTACGAGCAGTACTTC. Translating it yields CASSPARETGTYEQYF.

This clonotype was detected ten times or more. The J gene is TRBJ2-7, the V gene TRBV6-5, with TRBD1 matching 11 bases. V lost 4 bases, J lost 2 bases, and 4 bases stayed unmatched. Germline values: CDR1 MNHEY, CDR2 SVGAGI. This CDR3 is built from 15 residues. CDR3: CASSLDRGLTYEQYF. CDR3 sequence (DNA): TGTGCCAGCAGTTTGGACAGGGGGCTCACCTACGAGCAGTACTTC.

This clonotype was seen at least ten times. The chain is built from TRBV27 and TRBJ1-1; a possible D gene is TRBD1 (6 bases). The CDR3 spans 16 residues. V was cut by 2 bases and J by 5 bases, with 18 bases left in between. CDR1 and CDR2 (germline): MNHEY, SMNVEV (reference sequence). This CDR3 reads CASSLGLRGVGTEAFF. DNA for the CDR3: TGTGCCAGCAGTTTAGGTCTCAGGGGAGTGGGAACTGAAGCTTTCTTT.

Points on this clonotype: No conserved phenylalanine or tryptophan ends this CDR3, so it is likely a read error. The chain is built from TRBV5-1 and TRBJ1-1; D gene unclear. The V gene's germline CDR1 is SGHRS and CDR2 YFSETQ. This CDR3 is 13 amino acids long. V was shortened by 1 base and J by 0 bases, with 4 bases between the two germline ends. This chain's CDR3 is CASSLIMNTEAFS. CDR3 coding DNA: TGCGCCAGCAGCTTGATCATGAACACTGAAGCTTTCTCT.

This clonotype was seen ten or more times. V usage is TRBV7-3 and J usage is TRBJ2-3; D is perhaps TRBD1 or TRBD2 (6 bases each). The CDR3 covers 15 residues. CDR1 is SGHTA and CDR2 is FQGTGA in the germline V gene. V shed 0 bases and J shed 8 bases, with 15 bases lying between them. In DNA, the CDR3 is TGTGCCAGCAGCTTAACGGGGGGCCGGGGCACTACGCAGTATTTT. It codes for CASSLTGGRGTTQYF.

This clonotype showed up many times. A junction boundary mismatches the germline segment, possibly from a read error. This sequence joins TRBV5-1 and TRBJ2-5; D is undetermined. The CDR3 runs 13 residues. CDR1 and CDR2 from the germline V gene are SGHRS and YFSETQ. The CDR3, as DNA: TGTGCCAGCAGCTTAGGCAGACAAGAGACCCAGTACTTC. Protein product: CASSLGRQETQYF.

This clonotype came up once. This sequence joins TRBV6-6 and TRBJ2-1, with 12 bases that match TRBD2. The CDR3 spans 19 residues. V was clipped by 0 bases and J by 3 bases; unmatched bases: 9. CDR1 MNHNY and CDR2 SVGAGI come from the germline V gene (reference sequence). The CDR3: CASSYSARLAGALYNEQFF. DNA of the CDR3: TGTGCCAGCAGTTACTCGGCAAGACTAGCGGGAGCCCTCTACAATGAGCAGTTCTTC.

V and J are TRBV18 and TRBJ1-6, with D perhaps TRBD1 (5 bases). Germline V gene lookup returns CDR1 KGHSH and CDR2 LQKENI. The V gene lost 3 bases and the J gene lost 5 bases, with 8 bases spanning the gap. CDR3 length: 14 amino acids. The CDR3 DNA reads as TGTGCCAGCTCACCCAGGGTAGATAATTCACCCCTCCACTTT. The encoded protein is CASSPRVDNSPLHF.

This rearrangement joins TRBV6-1 to TRBJ2-5, with TRBD2 matching over 13 bases. The length of the CDR3 is 16 residues. Germline CDR1 reads MNHNS; CDR2 reads SASEGT. J lost 4 bases, V lost 2 bases, and 4 bases had no gene match. The CDR3 DNA is TGTGCCAGCAGTGAAATACTAGCGGGAGGGCGAGAGACCCAGTACTTC. It is translated as CASSEILAGGRETQYF.

This clonotype was detected ten times or more. The J gene is TRBJ2-1, the V gene TRBV27, with 12 bases that match TRBD2. Germline V gene sequence: CDR1 MNHEY, CDR2 SMNVEV (reference sequence). This CDR3 region has 15 residues. The V and J ends lost 2 bases and 9 bases, in that order; junction bases with no gene match: 5. The CDR3 DNA sequence: TGTGCCAGCAGTTTACCCGCTAGCGGGAGGGGTGAGCAGTTCTTC. Translated, it gives CASSLPASGRGEQFF.